The present T cell receptor beta chain was sequenced within a study of T cell responses to AZD1222 COVID-19 vaccine. From germline, CDR1 is SEHNR and CDR2 FQNEAQ (reference sequence). The V gene lost 1 base and the J gene lost 0 bases, with 16 bases spanning the gap. The CDR3 consists of 17 residues. In the case of this clone: Its antigen remains unidentified.

Data came from immunoSEQ multiplex PCR; TCRdb stores just in-frame clones and leaves some out. The sample carries more than 95,000 clones, about 91% recorded once. Study-wide results and limits: Close to half of all spike-specific TCRs reportedly target regions of the variants that are unmutated.

This clonotype was sampled from an adult in good health. V gene TRBV7-9 combines with J gene TRBJ2-7; D ambiguous. Specimen: peripheral blood, collected on day 0 of AZD1222 vaccination. The CDR3 DNA sequence: TGTGCCAGCAGCTTAGGGCAGGATGCTTTGGTCTCCTACGAGCAGTACTTC. It codes for CASSLGQDALVSYEQYF.